The clone carrying this T cell receptor (beta chain) occurred many times. The antigen is unknown. The entry originates in a study of T cell repertoires in cytomegalovirus infection. Notes on the study in general: The study found HLA-C-restricted CMV-specific TCR beta clonotypes dominating the ex vivo response.

The CDR3 runs 15 residues. The V and J ends lost 8 bases and 4 bases, in that order; junction bases with no gene match: 11. Germline V CDR1 and CDR2: MDHEN, SYDVKM. Via MiXCR, TCRdb re-called the reads, giving one row per CDR3 protein. The sample has 630,000 or so distinct CDR3 sequences, 20% to 25% seen once. The chain has TRBV28 and TRBJ2-7; 10 nucleotides align to TRBD1. Material: CD8+ T cells from PBMCs. The receptor comes from a human donor in good health (CMV status not recorded). Some clones in this sample may be carry-over from other donors' samples. Here the CDR3 DNA reads TGTGCCAGCGGCTCCGGGACAGGGGCTTTGTACGAGCAGTACGTC. Residues: CASGSGTGALYEQYV.